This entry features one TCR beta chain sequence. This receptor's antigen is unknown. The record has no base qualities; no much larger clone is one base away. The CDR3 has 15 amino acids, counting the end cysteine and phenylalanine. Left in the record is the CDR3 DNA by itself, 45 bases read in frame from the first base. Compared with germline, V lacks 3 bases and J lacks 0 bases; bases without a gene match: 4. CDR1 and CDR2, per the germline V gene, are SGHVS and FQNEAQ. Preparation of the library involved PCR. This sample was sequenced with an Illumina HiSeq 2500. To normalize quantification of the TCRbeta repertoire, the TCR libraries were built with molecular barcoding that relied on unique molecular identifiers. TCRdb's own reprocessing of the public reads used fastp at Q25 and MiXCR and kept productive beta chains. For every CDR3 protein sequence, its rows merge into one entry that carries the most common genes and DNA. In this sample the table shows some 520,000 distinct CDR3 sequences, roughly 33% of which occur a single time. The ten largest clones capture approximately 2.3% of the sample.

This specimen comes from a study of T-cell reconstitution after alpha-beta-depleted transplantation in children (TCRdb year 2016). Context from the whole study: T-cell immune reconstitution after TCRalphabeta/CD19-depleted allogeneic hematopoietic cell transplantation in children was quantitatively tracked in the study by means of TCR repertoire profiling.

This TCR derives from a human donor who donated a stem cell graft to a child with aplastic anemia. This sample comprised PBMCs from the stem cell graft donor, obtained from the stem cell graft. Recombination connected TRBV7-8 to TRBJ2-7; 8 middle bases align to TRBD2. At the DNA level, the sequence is TGTGCCAGCAGCTTCGGGACTAGGTCCTCCTACGAGCAGTACTTC. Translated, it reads CASSFGTRSSYEQYF.